This T cell receptor (beta chain) was retrieved from a study of Graves' ophthalmopathy and Graves' hyperthyroidism. Regarding the study as a whole: Predictions made by the model for ophthalmopathy progression reached roughly 64% sensitivity and less than 80% specificity. Most thyroid clonotypes with frequency above 0.001 were detected in blood too. Ophthalmopathy and stable hyperthyroidism were discriminated by a 13-signature model, with over 85% sensitivity and approximately 78% specificity.

The TCR beta CDR3 regions underwent amplification from RNA transcripts. The workflow started with a first-round RT-PCR run with HTBI primers and then moved on to a second-round multiplex PCR. TCRdb independently ran MiXCR on the multiplex PCR reads; one entry per CDR3 protein. The sample holds hundreds of thousands of distinct CDR3 sequences, 40% seen once. PBMCs were isolated from a roughly 9.6 ml sample of fresh peripheral blood. Remarks on this clonotype: The antigen remains undetermined.

CDR1 and CDR2 (germline): SGHTA, FQGNSA. The V gene lost 0 bases and the J gene lost 7 bases, with 12 bases spanning the gap. CDR3 size: 14 residues. The sequencing input was peripheral blood. This clonotype was obtained from an adult man with Graves' ophthalmopathy. The V and J genes are TRBV7-2 and TRBJ1-2, with D uncertain. The CDR3 loop is CASSLAVGARGYTF. CDR3 DNA sequence: TGTGCCAGCAGCTTAGCGGTGGGCGCGCGTGGCTACACCTTC.